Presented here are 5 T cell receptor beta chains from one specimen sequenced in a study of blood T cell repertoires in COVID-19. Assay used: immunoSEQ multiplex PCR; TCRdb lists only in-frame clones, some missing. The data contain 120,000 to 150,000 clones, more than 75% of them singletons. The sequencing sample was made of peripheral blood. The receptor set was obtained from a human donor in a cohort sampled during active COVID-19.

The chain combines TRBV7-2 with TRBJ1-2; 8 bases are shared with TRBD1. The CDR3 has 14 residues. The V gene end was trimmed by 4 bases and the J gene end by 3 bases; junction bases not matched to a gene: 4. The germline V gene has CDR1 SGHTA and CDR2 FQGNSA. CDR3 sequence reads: CASSSDRDYYGYTF. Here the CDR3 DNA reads TGTGCCAGCAGCTCGGACAGGGACTACTATGGCTACACCTTC.

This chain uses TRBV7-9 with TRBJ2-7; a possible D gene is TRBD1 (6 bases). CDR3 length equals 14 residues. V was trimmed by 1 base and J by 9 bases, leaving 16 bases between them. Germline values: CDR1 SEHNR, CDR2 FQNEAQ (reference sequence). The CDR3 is CASSLDQGPYGQYF. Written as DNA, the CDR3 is TGTGCCAGCAGCTTAGATCAGGGGCCCTATGGGCAGTACTTC.

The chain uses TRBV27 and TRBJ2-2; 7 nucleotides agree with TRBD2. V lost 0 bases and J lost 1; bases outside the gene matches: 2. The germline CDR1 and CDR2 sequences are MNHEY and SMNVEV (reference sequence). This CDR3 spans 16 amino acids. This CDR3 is CASSLSPSGNTGELFF. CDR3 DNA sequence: TGTGCCAGCAGTTTATCCCCTAGCGGGAACACCGGGGAGCTGTTTTTT.

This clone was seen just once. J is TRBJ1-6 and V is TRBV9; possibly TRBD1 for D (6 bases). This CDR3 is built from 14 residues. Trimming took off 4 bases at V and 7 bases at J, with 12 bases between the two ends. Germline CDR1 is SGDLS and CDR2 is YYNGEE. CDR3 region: CASSPQGRNSPLHF. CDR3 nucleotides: TGTGCCAGCAGCCCCCAGGGGCGGAATTCACCCCTCCACTTT.

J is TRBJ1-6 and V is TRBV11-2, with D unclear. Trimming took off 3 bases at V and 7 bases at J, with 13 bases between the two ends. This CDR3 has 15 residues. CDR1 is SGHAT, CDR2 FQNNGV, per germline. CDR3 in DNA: TGTGCCAGCAGCTTTAAGATTGGCCTCAATTCACCCCTCCACTTT. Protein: CASSFKIGLNSPLHF.